One sample yielded the 3 T cell receptor beta chains listed below, sequenced in a study of OX40 agonist ivuxolimab in advanced cancers. Data came from immunoSEQ multiplex PCR; TCRdb stores just in-frame clones and leaves some out. The sample includes about 73,000 clones, approximately 91% of them seen just once. The sequencing here drew on CD4+ or CD8+ T cells sorted from blood, taken in a trial of the OX40 agonist ivuxolimab. All receptors come from an adult with an advanced solid tumor such as melanoma, head and neck, liver or kidney cancer.

V and J are TRBV19 and TRBJ2-5; no definite D call. The CDR3 is 12 amino acids. The germline gives CDR1 LNHDA, CDR2 SQIVND (reference sequence). The V gene lost 5 bases and the J gene lost 3 bases, with 7 bases spanning the gap. The CDR3 DNA reads TGTGCCAGTAGTGCAGGAGAAGAGACCCAGTACTTC. Residues: CASSAGEETQYF.

The chain is built from TRBV2 and TRBJ1-2; 9 positions match TRBD1. CDR3 length: 13 amino acids. V lost 7 bases, J lost 2 bases, and 2 bases stayed unmatched. Germline V gene sequence: CDR1 SNHLY, CDR2 FYNNEI. Here the CDR3 reads CASTTGGNYGYTF. CDR3 coding DNA: TGTGCCAGCACTACAGGGGGCAACTATGGCTACACCTTC.

The chain couples TRBV6-5 to TRBJ2-7; D could derive from TRBD1 or TRBD2 (6 bases each). Germline assignment: CDR1 MNHEY and CDR2 SVGAGI. The length of the CDR3 is 16 residues. The germline V and J ends were trimmed by 0 bases and 6 bases, with 18 bases remaining between them. As DNA, the CDR3 is TGTGCCAGCAGTTACTCGAGGGGGGCTTTAGGGGGCGAGCAGTACTTC. Translated: CASSYSRGALGGEQYF.